Sequencing of this T cell receptor beta chain was carried out in a study of T cell responses to AZD1222 COVID-19 vaccine. At the level of the study: Pooling was applied to second doses at about 4 or about 12 weeks.

TCRdb keeps only in-frame clones here, not all; method: immunoSEQ multiplex PCR. The repertoire holds approximately 190,000 clones, with roughly 88% as singletons. Trimming pared 4 bases from V and 1 base from J, leaving 13 bases between. Germline assignment: CDR1 MDHEN and CDR2 SYDVKM. This CDR3 spans 15 amino acids. The source of this sequence is an adult in good health. The J gene is TRBJ2-5, the V gene TRBV28, with D perhaps being TRBD1 or TRBD2 (5 bases each). Sequencing used peripheral blood, obtained on day 0 of AZD1222 vaccination. CDR3 amino acids: CASSYPGPPQETQYF. The CDR3 DNA reads as TGTGCCAGCAGTTATCCGGGACCACCCCAAGAGACCCAGTACTTC. The full variable domain, rest sourced from reference TRBV28 and TRBJ2-5, is DVKVTQSSRYLVKRTGEKVFLECVQDMDHENMFWYRQDPGLGLRLIYFSYDVKMKEKGDIPEGYSVSREKKERFSLILESASTNQTSMYLCASSYPGPPQETQYFGPGTRLLVL.